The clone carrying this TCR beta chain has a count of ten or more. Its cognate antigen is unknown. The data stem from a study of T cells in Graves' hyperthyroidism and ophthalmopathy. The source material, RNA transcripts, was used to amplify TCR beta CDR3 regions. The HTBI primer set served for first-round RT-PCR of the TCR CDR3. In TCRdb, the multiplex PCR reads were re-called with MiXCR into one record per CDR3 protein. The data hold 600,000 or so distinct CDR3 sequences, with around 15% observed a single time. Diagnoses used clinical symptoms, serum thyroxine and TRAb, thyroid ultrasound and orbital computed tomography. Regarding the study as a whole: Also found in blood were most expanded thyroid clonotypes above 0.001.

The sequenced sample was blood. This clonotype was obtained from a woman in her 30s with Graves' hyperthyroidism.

Here the CDR3 DNA reads TGTGCCAGCACAATCGGGGCCGGGGAGCTGTTTTTT. It is translated as CASTIGAGELFF. The V gene is TRBV28, the J gene TRBJ2-2, with D possibly TRBD2 on 5 matching bases. V was trimmed by 7 bases and J by 6 bases, leaving 9 bases between them. Germline-derived CDR1 and CDR2 are MDHEN and SYDVKM. CDR3 length: 12 residues.